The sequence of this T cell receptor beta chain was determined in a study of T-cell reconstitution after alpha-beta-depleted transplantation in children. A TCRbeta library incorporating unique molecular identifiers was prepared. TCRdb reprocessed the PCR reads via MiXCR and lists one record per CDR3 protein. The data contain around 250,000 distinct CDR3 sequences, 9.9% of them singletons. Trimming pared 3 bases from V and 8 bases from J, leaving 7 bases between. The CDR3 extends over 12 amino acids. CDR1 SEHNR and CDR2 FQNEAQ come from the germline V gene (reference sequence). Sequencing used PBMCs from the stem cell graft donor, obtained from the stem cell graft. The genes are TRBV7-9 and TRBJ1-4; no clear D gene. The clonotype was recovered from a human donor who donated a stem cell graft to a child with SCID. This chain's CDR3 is CASSFGYEKLFF. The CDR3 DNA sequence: TGTGCCAGCAGCTTCGGGTACGAAAAACTGTTTTTT.